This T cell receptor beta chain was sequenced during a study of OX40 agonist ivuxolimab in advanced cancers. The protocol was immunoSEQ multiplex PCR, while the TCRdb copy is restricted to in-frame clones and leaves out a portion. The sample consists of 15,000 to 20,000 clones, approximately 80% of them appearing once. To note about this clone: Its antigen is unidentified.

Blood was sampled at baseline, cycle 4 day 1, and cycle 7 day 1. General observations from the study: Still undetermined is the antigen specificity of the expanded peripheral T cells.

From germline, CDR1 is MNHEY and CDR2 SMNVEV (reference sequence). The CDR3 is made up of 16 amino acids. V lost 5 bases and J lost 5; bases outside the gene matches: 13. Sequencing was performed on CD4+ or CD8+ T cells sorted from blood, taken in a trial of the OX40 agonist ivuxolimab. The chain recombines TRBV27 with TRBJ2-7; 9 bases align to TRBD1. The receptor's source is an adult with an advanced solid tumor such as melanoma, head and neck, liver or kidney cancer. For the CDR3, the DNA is TGTGCCAGCAGTGACCAGTTTGGGGACAGGGTCCACGAGCAGTACTTC. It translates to CASSDQFGDRVHEQYF.